The TCR beta chain described here comes from a study of blood T cell repertoires in COVID-19. Study-wide context: Both acute and convalescent COVID-19 samples were obtained from the United States, Italy and Spain. Sample material is recorded as cDNA or gDNA derived from T cells, B-cell-depleted T cells, or PBMCs.

Seattle patients were enrolled while actively infected and followed longitudinally. The V end lost 2 bases, the J end lost 4 bases, and 7 bases lay between the germline ends. Germline CDR1 SGHRS, CDR2 YFSETQ. This CDR3 has 12 amino acids. Authors' data handling: For nucleated cells, counts were estimated from reference gene primer amplification. Clones were read by immunoSEQ multiplex PCR, and TCRdb kept only the in-frame ones, dropping some. That table supplies the V and J calls and clone size; D and trimming were determined from the DNA. The repertoire holds a few hundred thousand clones, with more than 90% as singletons.

The material sequenced was peripheral blood. The rearrangement uses TRBV5-1 and TRBJ2-7; D gene unclear. The receptor was isolated from a person aged 18-35 years with COVID-19, enrolled during active disease. CDR3 nucleotide sequence: TGCGCCAGCAGCTTCGATCAGTACGAGCAGTACTTC. Its protein product is CASSFDQYEQYF.